The next 2 T cell receptor beta chains were all read from a single sample in a study of radiotherapy plus CTLA-4 blockade in lung cancer. The assay was immunoSEQ multiplex PCR, and TCRdb's table has in-frame clones only and misses some. The sample holds 35,000 to 45,000 clones, over 55% seen once. Specimen: peripheral blood, collected from a patient treated with radiotherapy plus ipilimumab. The receptors here all came from a human donor with non-small cell lung cancer who had stable disease on radiotherapy plus ipilimumab.

This clone was counted a few times. The CDR3 DNA sequence: TGTGCCTGGAGTTGGGCAGGGCTCCCTGGAAACACCATATATTTT. It is translated as CAWSWAGLPGNTIYF. The chain joins TRBV30 to TRBJ1-3, with D possibly being TRBD1 (5 bases). The CDR3 has 15 amino acids. Germline CDR1 is GTSNPN and CDR2 is SVGIG (reference sequence). The V and J ends lost 2 bases and 2 bases respectively, with 13 bases between them.

The rearrangement joins TRBV5-1 to TRBJ2-1, with D perhaps matching TRBD2 (6 bases). Per germline, CDR1 SGHRS and CDR2 YFSETQ. CDR3 size: 15 residues. V shed 5 bases and J shed 0 bases, with 12 bases lying between them. In nucleotides, the CDR3 is TGCGCCAGCAGTTCGCTAGCGAGCTCCTACAATGAGCAGTTCTTC. This sequence encodes CASSSLASSYNEQFF.